The T cell receptor (beta chain) described here comes from a study of CD8 T cells in Susac syndrome. Study conclusions and caveats: The study conceded that its TCR sequencing and HLA analysis involved relatively few individuals.

Of note for this clonotype: Its antigen is as yet unknown.

The germline V gene encodes CDR1 MGHRA and CDR2 YSYEKL. The CDR3 is made up of 18 amino acids. Trimming at V came to 1 base and at J to 5 bases, leaving 16 bases not matched to a gene. Random hexamers served to reverse transcribe roughly 0.45 to 1 ug RNA. Multiplex PCR with immunoSEQ amplified the TCR beta CDR3 across 54 Vbeta and 13 Jbeta. MiXCR, run by TCRdb on the immunoSEQ multiplex PCR reads, gives a single entry per CDR3 protein. The table lists 90,000 or so distinct CDR3 sequences, over 80% of them singletons, with around 0.34% in the top ten. The receptor comes from a human donor in good health. Input material: CD8+ T cells from PBMCs. This sequence joins TRBV4-1 and TRBJ2-5; 7 nucleotides align to TRBD1. CDR3 amino acids: CASSQGRWVGGVGETQYF. CDR3 DNA: TGCGCCAGCAGCCAAGGGCGGTGGGTAGGGGGCGTTGGGGAGACCCAGTACTTC.